Below are 22 T cell receptor beta chains sequenced from a single sample in a study of glioma-infiltrating T cells after dendritic cell vaccination. Profiled with immunoSEQ multiplex PCR; TCRdb holds only in-frame clones, not every one. The profile shows some 100,000 clones, over 60% of them singletons. The specimen comprised blood, sampled before dendritic cell vaccination. The receptors were gathered from a human donor with glioblastoma.

The gene calls are TRBV4-1 and TRBJ1-1; D unclear. Trimming took off 1 base at V and 0 bases at J, with 12 bases between the two ends. The CDR3 sequence is 16 residues long. Germline V gene sequence: CDR1 MGHRA, CDR2 YSYEKL. The CDR3 DNA sequence: TGCGCCAGCAGCCAAGGGGCAGGTCACATGAACACTGAAGCTTTCTTT. Translation gives CASSQGAGHMNTEAFF.

This clone came up once. The V and J genes are TRBV28 and TRBJ1-5; TRBD1 might be the D (6 bases). The germline gives CDR1 MDHEN, CDR2 SYDVKM. CDR3 size: 14 residues. Trimming took 7 bases from V and 5 from J, leaving 15 bases between them. Here the CDR3 DNA reads TGTGCCAGCACCGAAGGGGGGGCTTATCAGCCCCAGCATTTT. This translates into CASTEGGAYQPQHF.

The CDR3 sequence: CASSLGQGASWGYTF. CDR3 sequence (DNA): TGTGCCAGCAGCTTGGGACAGGGGGCTTCGTGGGGCTACACCTTC. The chain combines TRBV5-6 with TRBJ1-2; 10 bases are shared with TRBD1. V shed 0 bases, J shed 8 bases, and the junction held 7 bases outside the gene matches. The CDR3 length is 15 residues. The germline V gene encodes CDR1 SGHDT and CDR2 YYEEEE.

The CDR3 DNA sequence: TGTGCCTGGAGGCGAGAATACGAGCAGTACTTC. Protein sequence: CAWRREYEQYF. The chain links TRBV30 to TRBJ2-7; no clear D. V gave up 3 bases and J gave up 4 bases, with 7 bases separating them. Per germline, CDR1 GTSNPN and CDR2 SVGIG (reference sequence). The CDR3 sequence is 11 residues long.

This chain joins TRBV7-9 and TRBJ1-1, with 11 bases matching TRBD1. V trimming: 4 bases; J trimming: 3 bases; junction bases outside the gene matches: 1. Germline V CDR1 and CDR2: SEHNR, FQNEAQ (reference sequence). The CDR3 spans 14 residues. The CDR3: CASSWGQGDTEAFF. DNA for the CDR3: TGTGCCAGCAGCTGGGGACAGGGGGACACTGAAGCTTTCTTT.

CDR3 residues: CASSKEEGARYGYTF. DNA of the CDR3: TGTGCCAGCAGCAAAGAGGAGGGGGCCCGCTATGGCTACACCTTC. This chain joins TRBV21-1 and TRBJ1-2; TRBD1, the D gene given by the table, was not confirmed from the DNA. TRBV21-1 is a pseudogene. CDR3 length: 15 residues.

This chain uses TRBV18 with TRBJ2-3; 8 nucleotides align to TRBD1. Per the germline V gene, CDR1 is KGHSH and CDR2 is LQKENI. With 6 bases clipped from V and 4 bases from J, the junction kept 6 bases outside the gene matches. The CDR3 runs 14 residues. The CDR3 sequence is CASSRGQGADTQYF. CDR3 coding DNA: TGTGCCAGCTCTCGTGGACAGGGCGCAGATACGCAGTATTTT. The full variable domain, in which reference TRBV18 and TRBJ2-3 provide the parts outside the CDR3, is NAGVMQNPRHLVRRRGQEARLRCSPMKGHSHVYWYRQLPEEGLKFMVYLQKENIIDESGMPKERFSAEFPKEGPSILRIQQVVRGDSAAYFCASSRGQGADTQYFGPGTRLTVL.

This clone has only a few counts. CDR3 residues: CASRGTGTGGGELFF. The DNA for the CDR3 is TGTGCCAGCAGAGGAACAGGGACGGGGGGCGGGGAGCTGTTTTTT. The V and J genes are TRBV25-1 and TRBJ2-2; D is possibly TRBD2 (7 bases). Trimming took 6 bases from V and 7 from J, leaving 18 bases between them. The CDR3 runs 15 residues. Germline-derived CDR1 and CDR2 are MGHDK and SYGVNS.

This chain links TRBV27 with TRBJ2-7; D gene unclear. The ends were cut back, 4 bases at V and 7 bases at J, with 14 bases in the middle. The CDR3 is made up of 13 amino acids. Germline CDR1 is MNHEY and CDR2 is SMNVEV (reference sequence). The CDR3 is CASSSAVLWEQYF. For the CDR3, the DNA is TGTGCCAGCAGTTCCGCGGTCTTATGGGAGCAGTACTTC.

This clone appeared a few times. The chain couples TRBV7-9 to TRBJ1-4; 11 bases line up with TRBD1. Trimming at V came to 6 bases and at J to 8 bases, leaving 5 bases not matched to a gene. The length of the CDR3 is 14 residues. CDR1 and CDR2 from the germline V gene are SEHNR and FQNEAQ (reference sequence). In DNA, the CDR3 is TGTGCCAGCAGTTATGGGACAGGGGGAGAAAAACTGTTTTTT. The encoded protein is CASSYGTGGEKLFF. The full variable domain, in which reference TRBV7-9 and TRBJ1-4 provide the parts outside the CDR3, is DTGVSQNPRHKITKRGQNVTFRCDPISEHNRLYWYRQTLGQGPEFLTYFQNEAQLEKSRLLSDRFSAERPKGSFSTLEIQRTEQGDSAMYLCASSYGTGGEKLFFGSGTQLSVL.

This sequence joins TRBV5-6 and TRBJ2-5; TRBD2 aligns across 8 bases. Unmatched junction bases numbered 16, after V lost 4 bases and J lost 5 bases. Per the germline V gene, CDR1 is SGHDT and CDR2 is YYEEEE. The CDR3 is 17 amino acids. In nucleotides, the CDR3 is TGTGCCAGCAGCATAATTGGACTAGCTGACCCCCGGGAGACCCAGTACTTC. Translated, it gives CASSIIGLADPRETQYF.

This chain uses TRBV4-2 with TRBJ2-5; TRBD2 is a possible D gene (6 bases). The V gene lost 4 bases and the J gene lost 4 bases, with 10 bases spanning the gap. Germline V gives CDR1 LGHNA, CDR2 YNFKEQ. CDR3 length: 13 amino acids. CDR3 residues: CASSLRGRETQYF. The CDR3, as DNA: TGTGCCAGCAGCCTACGGGGGAGAGAGACCCAGTACTTC.

The J gene is TRBJ1-2, the V gene TRBV6-5, with unresolved D. From germline, CDR1 is MNHEY and CDR2 SVGAGI. Trimming cost V 3 bases and J 8 bases, with 13 bases left between them. CDR3 length: 13 amino acids. The CDR3 is CASSYRGLEGYTF. DNA for the CDR3: TGTGCCAGCAGTTATAGAGGCTTGGAGGGCTACACCTTC.

About this clone itself: The identical CDR3 is also encoded by other nucleotide sequences in the sample. The chain recombines TRBV5-1 with TRBJ1-4, with D hard to call. The germline gives CDR1 SGHRS, CDR2 YFSETQ. The CDR3 has 14 amino acids. Trimming removed 1 base from V and 0 bases from J, with 4 bases in between. The DNA for the CDR3 is TGCGCCAGCAGCTTGACAGCAACTAATGAAAAACTGTTTTTT. Protein sequence: CASSLTATNEKLFF.

This clone has a handful of counts. The chain combines TRBV4-2 with TRBJ1-4; D is possibly TRBD1 (6 bases). This CDR3 contains 14 residues. V lost 1 base and J lost 5, with 8 bases in between. Germline V gene sequence: CDR1 LGHNA, CDR2 YNFKEQ. CDR3 residues: CASSQGTVNEKLFF. DNA of the CDR3: TGTGCCAGCAGCCAAGGGACAGTCAATGAAAAACTGTTTTTT.

The table lists this clone with a few counts. CDR3 amino acids: CASSLGQGALNTEAFF. CDR3 nucleotide sequence: TGTGCCAGCTCACTAGGACAGGGGGCCTTGAACACTGAAGCTTTCTTT. This chain connects TRBV18 to TRBJ1-1, with TRBD1 matching 11 bases. The germline V gene encodes CDR1 KGHSH and CDR2 LQKENI. V trimming: 4 bases; J trimming: 0 bases; junction bases outside the gene matches: 4. The CDR3 totals 16 residues.

The rearrangement links TRBV5-6 to TRBJ2-7; 9 positions match TRBD2. Trimming took 5 bases from V and 6 from J; bases not matched to a gene: 9. Per germline, CDR1 SGHDT and CDR2 YYEEEE. The CDR3 is 14 residues long. In DNA, the CDR3 is TGTGCCAGCAGACACCTAGCGGGGTACGGCGAGCAGTACTTC. Residues: CASRHLAGYGEQYF.

The chain couples TRBV30 to TRBJ2-7; possible D gene TRBD2, 5 bases. The CDR3 contains 12 residues. Germline V gives CDR1 GTSNPN, CDR2 SVGIG (reference sequence). The ends were cut back, 0 bases at V and 2 bases at J, with 5 bases in the middle. In DNA form, the CDR3 reads TGTGCCTGGAGTGTACTAGCCTACGAGCAGTACTTC. It is translated as CAWSVLAYEQYF.

The chain is built from TRBV27 and TRBJ2-1; no firm D call. Germline values: CDR1 MNHEY, CDR2 SMNVEV (reference sequence). CDR3 size: 13 residues. Trimming cost V 5 bases and J 8 bases, with 13 bases left between them. The CDR3: CASSLMRRDEQFF. As DNA, the CDR3 is TGTGCCAGCAGTCTTATGAGAAGAGATGAGCAGTTCTTC.

V usage is TRBV4-2 and J usage is TRBJ1-4; 7 bases line up with TRBD1. The trim removed 4 bases at V and 4 bases at J, leaving 9 bases unmatched. The CDR3 is made up of 16 amino acids. CDR1 is LGHNA and CDR2 is YNFKEQ in the germline V gene. CDR3: CASSPLGGQRNEKLFF. DNA for the CDR3: TGTGCCAGCAGCCCCCTCGGGGGACAGCGTAATGAAAAACTGTTTTTT.

This chain joins TRBV6-1 and TRBJ2-7; D call uncertain. The germline V and J ends were trimmed by 4 bases and 2 bases, with 6 bases remaining between them. CDR3 size: 12 residues. Looked up from germline, CDR1 is MNHNS and CDR2 is SASEGT. CDR3 nucleotide sequence: TGTGCCAGCAGTGGTCCGGCCTACGAGCAGTACTTC. The encoded protein is CASSGPAYEQYF.

The DNA for the CDR3 is TGTGCCAGCAGTGAACGAGGGGCGGGGGGCTACACCTTC. Translating it yields CASSERGAGGYTF. The chain has TRBV6-5 and TRBJ1-2; TRBD1 might be the D (5 bases). This CDR3 region has 13 residues. The V end lost 5 bases, the J end lost 8 bases, and 15 bases lay between the germline ends. The germline V gene encodes CDR1 MNHEY and CDR2 SVGAGI.